This TCR beta chain stems from a study of blood T cell repertoires in COVID-19 (dated by TCRdb to the early 2020s). With respect to the entire study: Samples covering the acute and convalescent phases of COVID-19 were provided by collaborators in the United States, Italy and Spain. The material from the prospective study consisted of cDNA or gDNA derived from T cells, B-cell-depleted T cells, or PBMCs. Subjects who had been exposed to COVID-19, were actively infected with it, or had recovered from it provided the deeply sampled blood TCRbeta repertoires that made up the dataset. A freely available public database, intended as a resource for researchers studying the immune response to SARS-CoV-2, is where the repertoires were released. The samples were drawn from the first 160 participants of the ongoing ImmuneRACE study and from some 1,300 subjects provided by 6 global collaborators. Nearly every sample came with metadata listing a de-identified subject ID, COVID-19 status, age in years and sex. HLA class I and class II types, where available, came from metadata supplied by the sample provider rather than from assay-based typing.

CDR3 length: 15 amino acids, cysteine to phenylalanine. Only the CDR3 part of the read is kept: 45 bases, read in frame from the first base. Here V drops 5 bases and J drops 7 bases, and the junction holds 6 bases not matched to any gene. CDR1 and CDR2 are drawn from the germline V gene: SGHTA, FQGNSA. TCRbeta CDR3 regions were amplified from genomic DNA using the immunoSEQ Assay, a bias-controlled multiplex PCR. As for the original processing: Nucleated cell counts per sample were estimated from amplification of reference gene primers within the assay. Sequence reads were collapsed and filtered to measure the absolute abundance of every unique TCRbeta CDR3 rearrangement. For each sample, productive Simpson clonality was calculated as the square root of Simpson's diversity index across productive rearrangements. This immuneACCESS table, as held by TCRdb, lists in-frame sequences with V and J called but not all clones. Of the missing ones, under half trace to an unresolved V gene in checked studies; the others have no known cause. The D gene and trimming were derived from the DNA, and the V and J assignments and clone size from that table. Recorded for this sample are about 110,000 clones; around 76% of them occurred a single time. The ten largest clones capture just under 20% of the sample.

Collaborating institutions collected whole blood in K2EDTA tubes following their own protocols. For TCRbeta analysis, collaborators shipped samples in one of three forms: frozen whole blood, isolated PBMCs, or DNA extracted from either of those sample types. In the case of this clone: This clone's antigen is unknown. No much larger clonotype is one base removed from it; base qualities were not supplied.

The paper's findings and limits, for the study overall: The amount of clinical and demographic metadata varied by source and participant and was provided uncurated.

The chain uses TRBV7-2 and TRBJ1-6; 9 bases in the middle match TRBD1. The sample comprised peripheral blood. This clonotype was obtained from a woman aged 70-85 years with acute or convalescent COVID-19. In nucleotide form, the sequence is TGTGCCAGCAGCGCGACAGGGGGAGGAAATTCACCCCTCCACTTT. The encoded protein is CASSATGGGNSPLHF.